This T cell receptor (beta chain) is drawn from a study of T cells in Graves' hyperthyroidism and ophthalmopathy. Study conclusions and caveats: Ophthalmopathy prediction by the model preceded onset by a median roughly 6.3 months. The majority of expanded thyroid clonotypes above 0.001 also appeared in blood. A 13 V-J model separated ophthalmopathy from stable hyperthyroidism.

This clonotype was seen more than once but under ten times. No antigen is known for it. Amplification targeted TCR beta CDR3 regions from RNA transcripts. The TCR CDR3 was amplified in a first-round RT-PCR using the HTBI primer set. One entry per CDR3 protein, called by TCRdb with MiXCR from the multiplex PCR reads. The sample consists of a few hundred thousand distinct CDR3 sequences, about 16% of them appearing once. The CDR3 is 16 residues long. V lost 0 bases and J 2 bases, leaving 11 bases between the germline ends. Germline V CDR1 and CDR2: LGHNA, YNFKEQ. PBMCs came from 8.5 to 10 ml fresh peripheral blood.

Material for sequencing was blood. The chain recombines TRBV4-2 with TRBJ2-1; D unclear. The TCR originated in a young woman with Graves' ophthalmopathy. CDR3 DNA: TGTGCCAGCAGCCAAGAGCGGTGGTCCACCTACAATGAGCAGTTCTTC. It translates to CASSQERWSTYNEQFF.